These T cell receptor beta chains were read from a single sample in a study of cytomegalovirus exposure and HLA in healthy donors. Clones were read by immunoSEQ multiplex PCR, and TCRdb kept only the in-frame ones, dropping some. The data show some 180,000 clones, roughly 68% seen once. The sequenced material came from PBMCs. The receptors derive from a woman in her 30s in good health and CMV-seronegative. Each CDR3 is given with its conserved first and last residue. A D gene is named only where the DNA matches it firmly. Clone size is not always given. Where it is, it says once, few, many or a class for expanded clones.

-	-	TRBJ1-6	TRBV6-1	CASSEVPGSYNSPLHF	TGTGCCAGCAGTGAGGTGCCGGGCTCCTATAATTCACCCCTCCACTTT
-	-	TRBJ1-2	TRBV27	CASRRTAGATSVYGYTF	TGTGCCAGCAGGCGGACGGCGGGAGCCACTTCAGTCTATGGCTACACCTTC
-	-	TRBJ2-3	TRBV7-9	CASSSDLPSTDTQYF	TGTGCCAGCAGCTCCGACTTGCCTAGCACAGATACGCAGTATTTT
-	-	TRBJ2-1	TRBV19	CASSIGLYNEQFF	TGTGCCAGTAGTATTGGACTGTACAATGAGCAGTTCTTC
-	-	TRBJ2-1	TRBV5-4	CASPPWAGWRSYNEQFF	TGTGCCAGTCCACCGTGGGCGGGCTGGAGGTCCTACAATGAGCAGTTCTTC
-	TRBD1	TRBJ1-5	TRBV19	CASSGTGSFNQPQHF	TGTGCCAGTAGTGGGACAGGGTCATTCAATCAGCCCCAGCATTTT
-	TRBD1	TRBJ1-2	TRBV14	CASSQVRVGQGTLANYGYTF	TGTGCCAGCAGCCAAGTCCGCGTGGGACAGGGAACGTTAGCTAACTATGGCTACACCTTC
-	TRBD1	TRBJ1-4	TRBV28	CASSRPRDRDEKLFF	TGTGCCAGCAGTCGCCCCCGGGACAGGGATGAAAAACTGTTTTTT
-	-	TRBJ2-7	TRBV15	CATSRDRVSSYEQYF	TGTGCCACCAGCAGAGATCGGGTAAGCTCCTACGAGCAGTACTTC
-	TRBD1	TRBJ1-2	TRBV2	CASNIDRGYGYTF	TGTGCCAGCAATATCGACAGGGGTTATGGCTACACCTTC
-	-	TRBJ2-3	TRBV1	CTSSRGGGATDTQYF	TGCACCAGCAGCCGTGGCGGGGGGGCCACAGATACGCAGTATTTT
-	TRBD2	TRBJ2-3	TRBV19	CASSGAWAGGSTDTQYF	TGTGCCAGTAGTGGGGCCTGGGCGGGAGGAAGCACAGATACGCAGTATTTT
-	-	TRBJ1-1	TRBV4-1	CASSQRLSLNTEAFF	TGCGCCAGCAGCCAACGTCTAAGCCTGAACACTGAAGCTTTCTTT
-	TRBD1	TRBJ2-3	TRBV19	CASSWDSSTDTQYF	TGTGCCAGTAGCTGGGACAGTAGCACAGATACGCAGTATTTT
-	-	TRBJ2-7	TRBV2	CASSEVGGHEQYF	TGTGCCAGCAGTGAAGTAGGGGGACACGAGCAGTACTTC
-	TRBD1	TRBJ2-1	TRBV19	CASSIDRTGGPEQFF	TGTGCCAGTAGTATAGATCGGACAGGGGGCCCTGAGCAGTTCTTC
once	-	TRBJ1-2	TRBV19	CASSIGSLGYTF	TGTGCCAGTAGTATAGGAAGCCTCGGCTACACCTTC
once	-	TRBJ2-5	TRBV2	CASTPRGPRTETQYF	TGTGCCAGCACCCCGCGGGGGCCGCGGACGGAGACCCAGTACTTC
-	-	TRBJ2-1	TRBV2	CASNILLSNEQFF	TGTGCCAGCAATATACTACTTAGTAATGAGCAGTTCTTC
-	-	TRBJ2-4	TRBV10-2	CASSEQGGKAKNIQYF	TGCGCCAGCAGTGAACAGGGGGGGAAAGCCAAAAACATTCAGTACTTC
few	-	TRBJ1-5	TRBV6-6	CASRDRISNQPQHF	TGTGCCAGCAGGGACAGAATTAGCAATCAGCCCCAGCATTTT
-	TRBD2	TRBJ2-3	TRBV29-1	CTTSGPYTDTQYF	TGCACGACTAGCGGGCCATACACAGATACGCAGTATTTT
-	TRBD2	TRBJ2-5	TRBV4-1	CASSQDLLRGGRVRETQYF	TGCGCCAGCAGCCAAGATCTTTTGCGGGGGGGCCGCGTACGAGAGACCCAGTACTTC
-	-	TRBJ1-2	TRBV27	CASTPGGAGGYTF	TGTGCCAGCACGCCGGGGGGCGCGGGAGGCTACACCTTC
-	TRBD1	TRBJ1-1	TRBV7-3	CASSPTGTGRTEAFF	TGTGCCAGCAGTCCTACCGGGACAGGGCGCACTGAAGCTTTCTTT
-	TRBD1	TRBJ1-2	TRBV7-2	CASSLMTQGASRAGYTF	TGTGCCAGCAGCCTTATGACACAGGGGGCGAGTAGAGCTGGCTACACCTTC
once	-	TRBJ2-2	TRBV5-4	CASSVGLFNTGELFF	TGTGCCAGCAGCGTAGGACTCTTTAACACCGGGGAGCTGTTTTTT
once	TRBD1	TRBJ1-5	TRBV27	CASSLSGQGLEVWPQHF	TGTGCCAGCAGTTTATCTGGACAGGGTTTAGAGGTATGGCCCCAGCATTTT
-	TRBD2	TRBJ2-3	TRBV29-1	CSVEKWTSGRVTDTQYF	TGCAGCGTTGAAAAGTGGACTAGCGGGAGGGTCACAGATACGCAGTATTTT
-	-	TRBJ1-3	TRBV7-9	CASSLGQQVERNTIYF	TGTGCCAGCAGCTTAGGTCAACAGGTGGAAAGAAACACCATATATTTT
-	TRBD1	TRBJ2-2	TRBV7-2	CASSLLGTGHVGELFF	TGTGCCAGCAGCTTACTCGGGACAGGGCACGTCGGGGAGCTGTTTTTT
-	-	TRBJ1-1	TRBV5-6	CASSLSAGPLSNTEAFF	TGTGCCAGCAGCTTGTCGGCAGGGCCCCTTTCGAACACTGAAGCTTTCTTT
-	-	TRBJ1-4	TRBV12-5	CASGFDVRDEKLFF	TGTGCTAGTGGTTTCGACGTGCGGGATGAAAAACTGTTTTTT
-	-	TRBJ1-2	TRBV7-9	CASSLVGLSNYGYTF	TGTGCCAGCAGCTTAGTTGGGCTCTCCAACTATGGCTACACCTTC
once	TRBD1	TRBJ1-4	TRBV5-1	CASSLDRDEKLFF	TGCGCCAGCAGCCTTGACAGGGATGAAAAACTGTTTTTT
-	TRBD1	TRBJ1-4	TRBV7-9	CASSLGQDNEKLFF	TGTGCCAGCAGCTTGGGACAGGATAATGAAAAACTGTTTTTT
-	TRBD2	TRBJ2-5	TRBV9	CASSPSAGVAYQETQYF	TGTGCCAGCAGCCCGTCGGCGGGAGTCGCGTACCAAGAGACCCAGTACTTC
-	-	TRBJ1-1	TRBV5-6	CASSFPTGYPEAFF	TGTGCCAGCAGTTTTCCGACAGGCTACCCTGAAGCTTTCTTT
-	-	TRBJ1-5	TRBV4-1	CASSRGQSHSNQPQHF	TGCGCCAGCAGCCGAGGACAGAGCCATAGCAATCAGCCCCAGCATTTT
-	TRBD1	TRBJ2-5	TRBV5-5	CASSYLPGTVQETQYF	TGTGCCAGCAGCTATTTACCCGGGACAGTACAAGAGACCCAGTACTTC
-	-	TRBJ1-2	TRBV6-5	CASSPPGGLNGYTF	TGTGCCAGCAGTCCTCCCGGGGGTTTGAATGGCTACACCTTC
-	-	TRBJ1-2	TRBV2	CASSGGEYGYTF	TGTGCCAGCAGTGGTGGAGAATATGGCTACACCTTC
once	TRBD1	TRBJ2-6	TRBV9	CASSGRDRGSGANVLTF	TGTGCCAGCAGCGGCCGGGACAGGGGCTCTGGGGCCAACGTCCTGACTTTC
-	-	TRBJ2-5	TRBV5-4	CASSSGGGTRKTQYF	TGTGCCAGCAGCTCGGGTGGGGGGACCCGCAAGACCCAGTACTTC
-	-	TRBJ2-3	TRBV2	CASKPGTSTDTQYF	TGTGCCAGCAAGCCGGGGACTAGCACAGATACGCAGTATTTT
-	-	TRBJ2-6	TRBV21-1	CASSTQQGTGANVLTF	TGTGCCAGCAGCACCCAACAGGGGACTGGGGCCAACGTCCTGACTTTC
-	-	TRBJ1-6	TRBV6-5	CASTPTVYSPLHF	TGTGCCAGCACCCCCACAGTGTATTCACCCCTCCACTTT
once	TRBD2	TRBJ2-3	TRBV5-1	CASSVGTSGSTDTQYF	TGCGCCAGCAGCGTCGGGACTAGCGGAAGCACAGATACGCAGTATTTT